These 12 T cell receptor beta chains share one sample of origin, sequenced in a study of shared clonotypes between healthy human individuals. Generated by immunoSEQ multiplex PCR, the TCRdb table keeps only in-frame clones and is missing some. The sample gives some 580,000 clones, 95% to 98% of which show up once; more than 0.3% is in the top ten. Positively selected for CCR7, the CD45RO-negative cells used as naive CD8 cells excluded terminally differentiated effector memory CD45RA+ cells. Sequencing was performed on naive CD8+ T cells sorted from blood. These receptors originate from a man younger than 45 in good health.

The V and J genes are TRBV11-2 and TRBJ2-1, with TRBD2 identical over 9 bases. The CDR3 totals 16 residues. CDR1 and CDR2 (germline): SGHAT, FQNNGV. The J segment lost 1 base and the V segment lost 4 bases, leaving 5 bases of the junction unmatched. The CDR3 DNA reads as TGTGCCAGCAGCTCCCATAGCGGGAGATCCTACAATGAGCAGTTCTTC. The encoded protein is CASSSHSGRSYNEQFF.

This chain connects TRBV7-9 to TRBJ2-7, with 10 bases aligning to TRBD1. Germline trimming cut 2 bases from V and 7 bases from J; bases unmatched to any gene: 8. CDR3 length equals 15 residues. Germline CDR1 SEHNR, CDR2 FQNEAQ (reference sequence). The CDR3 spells CASSLKRQGAGEQYF. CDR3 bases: TGTGCCAGCAGCTTAAAGAGACAGGGGGCAGGGGAGCAGTACTTC.

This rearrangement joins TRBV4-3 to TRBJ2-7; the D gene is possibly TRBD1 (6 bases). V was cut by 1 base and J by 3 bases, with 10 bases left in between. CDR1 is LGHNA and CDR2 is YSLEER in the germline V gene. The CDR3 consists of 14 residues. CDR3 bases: TGCGCCAGCAGCCAAGGTGAAGGGGGCTACGAGCAGTACTTC. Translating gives CASSQGEGGYEQYF.

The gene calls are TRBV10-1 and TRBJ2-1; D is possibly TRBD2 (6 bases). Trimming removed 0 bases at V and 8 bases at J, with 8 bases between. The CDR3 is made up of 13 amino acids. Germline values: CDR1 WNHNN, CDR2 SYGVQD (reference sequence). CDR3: CASSESPGDEQFF. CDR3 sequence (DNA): TGCGCCAGCAGTGAGTCCCCGGGGGATGAGCAGTTCTTC.

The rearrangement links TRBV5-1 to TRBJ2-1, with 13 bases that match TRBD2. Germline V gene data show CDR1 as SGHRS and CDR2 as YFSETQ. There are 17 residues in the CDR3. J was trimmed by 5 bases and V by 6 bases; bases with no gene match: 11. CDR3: CASTPGTSGIMDNEQFF. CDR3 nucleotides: TGCGCCAGCACCCCCGGGACTAGCGGGATAATGGACAATGAGCAGTTCTTC.

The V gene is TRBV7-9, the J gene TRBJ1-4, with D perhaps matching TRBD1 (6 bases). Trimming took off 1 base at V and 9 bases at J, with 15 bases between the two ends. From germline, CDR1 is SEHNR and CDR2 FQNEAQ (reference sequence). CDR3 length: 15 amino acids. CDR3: CASSLGTANDQKLFF. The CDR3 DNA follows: TGTGCCAGCAGCTTAGGGACAGCCAACGATCAAAAACTGTTTTTT.

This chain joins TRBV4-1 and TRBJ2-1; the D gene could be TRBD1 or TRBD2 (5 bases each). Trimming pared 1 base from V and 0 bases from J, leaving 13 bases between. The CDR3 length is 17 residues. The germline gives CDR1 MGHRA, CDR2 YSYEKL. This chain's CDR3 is CASSQGDGGVSYNEQFF. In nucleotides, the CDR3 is TGCGCCAGCAGCCAAGGGGATGGGGGAGTCTCCTACAATGAGCAGTTCTTC.

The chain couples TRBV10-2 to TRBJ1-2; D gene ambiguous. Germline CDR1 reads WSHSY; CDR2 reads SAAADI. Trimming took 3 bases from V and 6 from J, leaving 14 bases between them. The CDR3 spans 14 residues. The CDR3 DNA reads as TGCGCCAGCAGTGAAGCCTTAAAGGGCGATGGCTACACCTTC. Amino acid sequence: CASSEALKGDGYTF.

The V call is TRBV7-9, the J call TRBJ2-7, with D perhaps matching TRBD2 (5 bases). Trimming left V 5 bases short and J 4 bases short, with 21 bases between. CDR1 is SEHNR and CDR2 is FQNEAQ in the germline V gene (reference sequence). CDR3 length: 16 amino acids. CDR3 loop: CASSLSSGIRVYEQYF. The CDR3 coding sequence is TGTGCCAGCAGCCTTTCCTCGGGGATTCGGGTGTACGAGCAGTACTTC.

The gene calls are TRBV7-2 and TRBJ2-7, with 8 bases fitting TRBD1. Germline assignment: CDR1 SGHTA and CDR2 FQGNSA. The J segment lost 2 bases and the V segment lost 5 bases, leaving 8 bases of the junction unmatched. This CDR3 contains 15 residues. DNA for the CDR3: TGTGCCAGCAGCCTATCTTGGACAGGGCCCTACGAGCAGTACTTC. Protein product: CASSLSWTGPYEQYF.

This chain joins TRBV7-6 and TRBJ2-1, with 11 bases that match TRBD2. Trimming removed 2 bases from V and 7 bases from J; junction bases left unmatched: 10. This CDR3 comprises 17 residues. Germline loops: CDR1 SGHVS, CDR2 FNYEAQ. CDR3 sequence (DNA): TGTGCCAGCAGCTTATTAACTAGCGGGAGAACGGGGAATGAGCAGTTCTTC. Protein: CASSLLTSGRTGNEQFF.

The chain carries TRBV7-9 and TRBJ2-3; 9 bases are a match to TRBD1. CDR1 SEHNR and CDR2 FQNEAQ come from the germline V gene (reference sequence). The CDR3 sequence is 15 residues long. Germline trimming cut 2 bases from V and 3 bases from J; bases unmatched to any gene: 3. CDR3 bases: TGTGCCAGCAGCTTAAACAGGGGGCGTACAGATACGCAGTATTTT. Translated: CASSLNRGRTDTQYF.